Listed below are T cell receptor beta chains from one sample, sequenced in a study of vaccination and CD4 T cells after COVID-19. TCRdb independently ran MiXCR on the PCR reads; one entry per CDR3 protein. The sample records some 16,000 distinct CDR3 sequences, approximately 50% being singletons. Antigen specificity for these receptors is unknown. Sequencing used CD4+ T cells from blood, cultured in vitro. The receptors originated from a human donor who had recovered from COVID-19. Both conserved end residues are trimmed from each CDR3. Each record gives: V gene, J gene, CDR3 protein.

V gene: TRBV12-3/TRBV12-4; J gene: TRBJ1-5; CDR3 protein: ASSYRGSGQPQH
V gene: TRBV7-9; J gene: TRBJ2-2; CDR3 protein: ASSFGSGELF
V gene: TRBV7-2; J gene: TRBJ2-5; CDR3 protein: ASSLRAGEETQY
V gene: TRBV12-3/TRBV12-4; J gene: TRBJ2-2; CDR3 protein: ASSLVLGILTGELF
V gene: TRBV11-3; J gene: TRBJ2-3; CDR3 protein: ASSLGLAGFTDTQY
V gene: TRBV19; J gene: TRBJ1-2; CDR3 protein: ASSPRLNSFHT
V gene: TRBV6-2/TRBV6-3; J gene: TRBJ2-5; CDR3 protein: ASRRTRAGDLGTQY
V gene: TRBV6-1; J gene: TRBJ2-3; CDR3 protein: ASTAAGGTDTQY
V gene: TRBV14; J gene: TRBJ2-5; CDR3 protein: ASSQDNSRETQY
V gene: TRBV11-2; J gene: TRBJ2-3; CDR3 protein: ASSLDWGVTGRDTQY